This T cell receptor beta chain was retrieved from a study of T cells in Graves' hyperthyroidism and ophthalmopathy. Findings of the study overall: Prediction of ophthalmopathy progression came a median roughly 6.7 months pre-onset. Most expanded thyroid clonotypes above 0.001 also appeared in blood.

This clonotype occurred a few times. Its target is not known. RNA transcripts served as the template for amplifying TCR beta CDR3 regions. The TCR CDR3 was amplified in a first-round RT-PCR using the HTBI primer set. TCRdb reprocessed the multiplex PCR reads via MiXCR and lists one record per CDR3 protein. The sample has 550,000 to 600,000 distinct CDR3 sequences, 14% seen once. CDR1 and CDR2 from the germline V gene are SGHKS and YYEKEE (reference sequence). Trimming left V 4 bases short and J 6 bases short, with 16 bases between. The CDR3 runs to 14 residues. The genes are TRBV5-5 and TRBJ1-1; the D gene is possibly TRBD1 (5 bases). The clonotype originates from a young woman with Graves' ophthalmopathy. Input material: blood. The CDR3 nucleotides read TGTGCCAGCAGCACGACAGTGTGGGTGGCTGAAGCTTTCTTT. Protein sequence: CASSTTVWVAEAFF.